The T cell receptor (beta chain) under discussion was sequenced for a study of Graves' ophthalmopathy and Graves' hyperthyroidism. About this clonotype: This may be a read error: a much more frequent sequence differs by one nucleotide.

About 10 ml of fresh blood yielded the PBMCs by density gradient. The authors amplified TCR beta CDR3 regions, and they did so from RNA transcripts for repertoire sequencing. Amplification began with first-round RT-PCR using HTBI primers, then second-round multiplex PCR was performed. TCRdb re-called the multiplex PCR reads through MiXCR, storing one row per CDR3 protein. The top ten clones hold roughly 46% of a sample with almost 750,000 distinct CDR3 sequences, 35% to 50% of them seen once. The CDR3 contains 15 residues. Germline loops: CDR1 SGHTA, CDR2 FQGNSA. The sequence was collected from an adult man with Graves' ophthalmopathy. Sample: peripheral blood. This sequence joins TRBV7-2 and TRBJ2-7; 7 bases map to TRBD2. This CDR3 is CASSLDSGQTYEQHF. The CDR3 DNA follows: TGTGCCAGCAGCTTAGATAGCGGGCAAACCTACGAGCAGCACTTC.